This entry is about one T cell receptor (beta chain). Its target is not known. These data are taken from a study of vaccination and CD4 T cells after COVID-19. Findings of the study overall: SARS-CoV-2-reactive clonotypes rose nonsignificantly, with the median going from approximately 21 to 40.

Treatment meaning: roughly 10-day PBMC culture with coronavirus spike peptide pools or control peptides (ViraFEST assay). Positivity by PCR occurred from March to December 2020, a period that predated US Alpha, Beta and Delta variants. Germline V lookup: CDR1 SGHNT, CDR2 YENEEA. The CDR3 runs 15 residues. V was shortened by 6 bases and J by 2 bases, with 16 bases between the two germline ends. With the Oncomine TCR Beta short-read assay, DNA from cultured CD4+ T cells was sequenced. A single record per CDR3 protein comes from TCRdb applying MiXCR to the PCR reads. The sample has approximately 19,000 distinct CDR3 sequences, approximately 60% seen once; the top ten hold about 10%.

The source of this sequence is a human donor who had recovered from COVID-19. The chain uses TRBV11-3 and TRBJ2-5, with a tentative D call TRBD2 (6 bases). The sequencing sample was made of CD4+ T cells from blood, cultured in vitro. CDR3 region: CASSRDAGYQETQYF. The CDR3 DNA sequence: TGTGCCAGCAGTCGAGACGCGGGGTATCAAGAGACCCAGTACTTC.